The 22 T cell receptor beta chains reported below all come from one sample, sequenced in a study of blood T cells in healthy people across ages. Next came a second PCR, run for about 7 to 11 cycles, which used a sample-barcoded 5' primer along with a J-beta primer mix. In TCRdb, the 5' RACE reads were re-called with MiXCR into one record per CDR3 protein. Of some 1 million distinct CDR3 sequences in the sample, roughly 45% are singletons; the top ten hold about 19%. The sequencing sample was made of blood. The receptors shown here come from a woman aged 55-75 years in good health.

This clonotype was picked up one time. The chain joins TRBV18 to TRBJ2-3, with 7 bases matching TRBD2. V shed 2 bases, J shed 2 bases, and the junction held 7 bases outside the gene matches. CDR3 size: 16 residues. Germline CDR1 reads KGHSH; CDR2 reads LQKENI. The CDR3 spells CASSPTTSSFTDTQYF. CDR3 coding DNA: TGTGCCAGCTCACCAACGACTAGCAGCTTCACAGATACGCAGTATTTT.

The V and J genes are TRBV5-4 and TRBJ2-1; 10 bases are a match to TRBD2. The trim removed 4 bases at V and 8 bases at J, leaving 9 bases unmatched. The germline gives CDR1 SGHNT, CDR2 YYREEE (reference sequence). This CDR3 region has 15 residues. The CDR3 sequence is CASSKGAGGPDEQFF. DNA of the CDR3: TGTGCCAGCAGCAAAGGAGCGGGAGGGCCCGATGAGCAGTTCTTC.

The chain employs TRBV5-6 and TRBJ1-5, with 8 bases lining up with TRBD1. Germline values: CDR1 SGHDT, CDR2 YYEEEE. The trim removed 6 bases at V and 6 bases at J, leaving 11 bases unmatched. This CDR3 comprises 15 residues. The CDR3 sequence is CASTSGTGGSQPQHF. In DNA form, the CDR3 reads TGTGCCAGCACCTCGGGAACAGGGGGGAGTCAGCCCCAGCATTTT.

The CDR3 nucleotides read TGTGCCAGCAGCCACCGACTAGCGGGATCTCTCTACGAGCAGTACTTC. Its translation is CASSHRLAGSLYEQYF. The gene calls are TRBV7-6 and TRBJ2-7; 11 bases are a match to TRBD2. The CDR3 consists of 16 residues. In germline, CDR1 is SGHVS, CDR2 FNYEAQ. V lost 5 bases, J lost 3 bases, and 9 bases stayed unmatched.

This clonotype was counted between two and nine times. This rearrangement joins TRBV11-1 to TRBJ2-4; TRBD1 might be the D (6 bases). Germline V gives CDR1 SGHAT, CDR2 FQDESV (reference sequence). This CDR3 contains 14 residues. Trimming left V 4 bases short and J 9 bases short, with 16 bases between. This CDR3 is CASSYRVFDSIQYF. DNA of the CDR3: TGTGCCAGCAGCTACAGGGTTTTCGATAGCATTCAGTACTTC.

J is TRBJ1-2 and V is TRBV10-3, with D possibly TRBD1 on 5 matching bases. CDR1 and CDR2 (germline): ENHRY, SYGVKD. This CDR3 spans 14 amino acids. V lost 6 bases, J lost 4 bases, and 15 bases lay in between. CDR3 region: CAIRQPGRIYGYTF. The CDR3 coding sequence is TGTGCCATCAGGCAACCGGGACGGATCTATGGCTACACCTTC.

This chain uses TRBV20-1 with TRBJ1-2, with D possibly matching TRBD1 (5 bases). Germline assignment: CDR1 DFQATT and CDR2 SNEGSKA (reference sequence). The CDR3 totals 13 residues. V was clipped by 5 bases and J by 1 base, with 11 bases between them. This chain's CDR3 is CSAGTQGNYGYTF. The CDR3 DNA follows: TGCAGTGCTGGCACCCAGGGTAACTATGGCTACACCTTC.

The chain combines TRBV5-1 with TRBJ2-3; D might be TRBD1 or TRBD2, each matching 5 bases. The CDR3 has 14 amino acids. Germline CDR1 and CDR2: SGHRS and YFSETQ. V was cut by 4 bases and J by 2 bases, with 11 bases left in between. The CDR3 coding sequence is TGCGCCAGCAGCGTGGGGGTTTTCACAGATACGCAGTATTTT. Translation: CASSVGVFTDTQYF. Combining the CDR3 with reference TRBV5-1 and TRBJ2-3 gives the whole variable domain KAGVTQTPRYLIKTRGQQVTLSCSPISGHRSVSWYQQTPGQGLQFLFEYFSETQRNKGNFPGRFSGRQFSNSRSEMNVSTLELGDSALYLCASSVGVFTDTQYFGPGTRLTVL.

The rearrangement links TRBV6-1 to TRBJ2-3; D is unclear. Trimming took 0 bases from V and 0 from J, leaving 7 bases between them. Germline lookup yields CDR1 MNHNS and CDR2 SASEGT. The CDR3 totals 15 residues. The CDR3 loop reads CASSEARRSTDTQYF. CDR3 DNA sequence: TGTGCCAGCAGTGAAGCGCGGAGAAGCACAGATACGCAGTATTTT.

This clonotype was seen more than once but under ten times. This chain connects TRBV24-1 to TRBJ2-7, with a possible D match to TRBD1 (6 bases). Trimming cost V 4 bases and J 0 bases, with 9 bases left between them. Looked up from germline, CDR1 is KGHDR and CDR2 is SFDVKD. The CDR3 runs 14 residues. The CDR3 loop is CATSDRTASYEQYF. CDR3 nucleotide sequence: TGTGCCACCAGTGACCGGACAGCCTCCTACGAGCAGTACTTC.

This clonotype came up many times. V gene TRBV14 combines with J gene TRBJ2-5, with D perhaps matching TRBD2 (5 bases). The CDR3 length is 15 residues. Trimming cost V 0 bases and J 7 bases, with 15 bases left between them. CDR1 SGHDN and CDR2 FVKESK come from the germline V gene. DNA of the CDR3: TGTGCCAGCAGCCAAGACGGCCGTCGCGGAGGGACCCAGTACTTC. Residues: CASSQDGRRGGTQYF.

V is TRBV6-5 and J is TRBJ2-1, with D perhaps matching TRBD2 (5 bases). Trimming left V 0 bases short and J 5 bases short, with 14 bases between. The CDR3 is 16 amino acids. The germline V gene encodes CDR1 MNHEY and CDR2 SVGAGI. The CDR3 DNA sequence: TGTGCCAGCAGTTACTCGAGGTCCGGACTCGACAATGAGCAGTTCTTC. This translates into CASSYSRSGLDNEQFF.

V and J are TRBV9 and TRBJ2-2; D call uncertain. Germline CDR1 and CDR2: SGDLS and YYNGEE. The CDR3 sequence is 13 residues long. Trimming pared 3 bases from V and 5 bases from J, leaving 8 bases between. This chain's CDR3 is CASSAAETGELFF. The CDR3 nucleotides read TGTGCCAGCAGCGCTGCAGAGACCGGGGAGCTGTTTTTT.

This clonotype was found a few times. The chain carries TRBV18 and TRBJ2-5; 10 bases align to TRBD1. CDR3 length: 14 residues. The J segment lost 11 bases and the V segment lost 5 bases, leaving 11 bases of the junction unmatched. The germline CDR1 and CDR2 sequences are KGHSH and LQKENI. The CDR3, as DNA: TGTGCCAGCTCAGAGGGACAGGGGTTAGGAGAGCAGTACTTC. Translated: CASSEGQGLGEQYF.

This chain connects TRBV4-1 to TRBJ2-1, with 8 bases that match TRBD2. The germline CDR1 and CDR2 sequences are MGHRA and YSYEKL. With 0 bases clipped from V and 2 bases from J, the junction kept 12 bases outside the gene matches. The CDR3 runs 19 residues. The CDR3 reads CASSQDGAGARWAYNEQFF. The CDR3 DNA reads TGCGCCAGCAGCCAAGATGGAGCGGGAGCTCGGTGGGCCTACAATGAGCAGTTCTTC.

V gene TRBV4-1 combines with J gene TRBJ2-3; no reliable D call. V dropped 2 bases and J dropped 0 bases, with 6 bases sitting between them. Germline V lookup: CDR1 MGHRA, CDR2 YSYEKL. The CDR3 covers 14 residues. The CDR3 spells CASSQQLSTDTQYF. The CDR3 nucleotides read TGCGCCAGCAGCCAACAACTTAGCACAGATACGCAGTATTTT.

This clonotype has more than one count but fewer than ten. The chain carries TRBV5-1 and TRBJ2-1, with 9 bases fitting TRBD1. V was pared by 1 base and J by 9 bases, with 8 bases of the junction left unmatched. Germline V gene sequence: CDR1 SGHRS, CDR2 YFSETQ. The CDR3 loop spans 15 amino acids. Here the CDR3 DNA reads TGCGCCAGCAGCTTGCTCTTGGGACAGGGCGGTGAGCAGTTCTTC. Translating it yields CASSLLLGQGGEQFF.

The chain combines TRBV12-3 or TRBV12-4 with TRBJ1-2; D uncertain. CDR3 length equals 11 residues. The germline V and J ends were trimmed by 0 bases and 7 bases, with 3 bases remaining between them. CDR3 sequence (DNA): TGTGCCAGCAGTTTAGCAGGTGGCTACACCTTC. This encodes CASSLAGGYTF.

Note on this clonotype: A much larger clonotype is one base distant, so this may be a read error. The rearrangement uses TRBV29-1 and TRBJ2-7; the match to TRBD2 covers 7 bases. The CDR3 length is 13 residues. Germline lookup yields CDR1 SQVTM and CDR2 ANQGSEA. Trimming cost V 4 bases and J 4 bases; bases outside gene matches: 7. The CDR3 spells CSVVAGEGYEQYF. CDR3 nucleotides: TGCAGCGTTGTGGCGGGAGAAGGATACGAGCAGTACTTC.

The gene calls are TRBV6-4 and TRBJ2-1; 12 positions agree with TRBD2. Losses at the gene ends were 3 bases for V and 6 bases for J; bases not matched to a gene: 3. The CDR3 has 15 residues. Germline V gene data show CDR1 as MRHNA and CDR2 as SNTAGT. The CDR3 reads CASSETSGSSNEQFF. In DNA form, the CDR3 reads TGTGCCAGCAGTGAGACTAGCGGGAGTTCCAATGAGCAGTTCTTC.

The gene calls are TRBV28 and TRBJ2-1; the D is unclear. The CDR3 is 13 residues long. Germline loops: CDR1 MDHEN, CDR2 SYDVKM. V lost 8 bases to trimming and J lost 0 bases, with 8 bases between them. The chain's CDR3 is CASLPPSYNEQFF. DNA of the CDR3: TGTGCCAGCCTCCCCCCCTCCTACAATGAGCAGTTCTTC.

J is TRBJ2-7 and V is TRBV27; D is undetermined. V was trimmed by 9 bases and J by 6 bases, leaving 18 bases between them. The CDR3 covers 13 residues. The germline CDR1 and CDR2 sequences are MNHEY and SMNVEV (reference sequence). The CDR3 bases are TGTGCCAGTAAGTTATATACAGTAGGCGAGCAGTACTTC. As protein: CASKLYTVGEQYF.